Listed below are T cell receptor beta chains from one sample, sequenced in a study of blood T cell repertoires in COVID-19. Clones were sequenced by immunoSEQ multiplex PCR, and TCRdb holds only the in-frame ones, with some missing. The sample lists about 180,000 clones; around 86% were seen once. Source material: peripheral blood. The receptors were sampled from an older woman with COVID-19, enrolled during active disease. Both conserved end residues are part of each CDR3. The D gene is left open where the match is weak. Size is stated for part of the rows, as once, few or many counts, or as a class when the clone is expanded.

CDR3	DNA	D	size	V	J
CASSHIAGAQRFVPYEQYF	TGTGCCAGCAGCCATATAGCGGGAGCGCAACGGTTTGTACCCTACGAGCAGTACTTC	TRBD2	NA	TRBV11-2	TRBJ2-7
CASSQDYLSSYEQYF	TGCGCCAGCAGCCAAGATTACTTGTCCTCCTACGAGCAGTACTTC	NA	NA	TRBV4-3	TRBJ2-7
CASSLGQQNEQFF	TGCGCCAGCAGCTTGGGACAGCAGAATGAGCAGTTCTTC	NA	NA	TRBV5-1	TRBJ2-1
CASSLGDDYGYTF	TGTGCCAGCAGCCTCGGGGATGACTATGGCTACACCTTC	NA	NA	TRBV4-2	TRBJ1-2
CASSPGRGPPYTGELFF	TGCGCCAGCAGCCCCGGGAGAGGACCGCCGTACACCGGGGAGCTGTTTTTT	NA	NA	TRBV5-1	TRBJ2-2
CASSRLQGGGKGGNQPQHF	TGTGCCAGCAGTCGATTACAGGGTGGGGGAAAGGGGGGCAATCAGCCCCAGCATTTT	NA	NA	TRBV6-6	TRBJ1-5
CSVDRGTDTQYF	TGCAGCGTTGATAGGGGTACAGATACGCAGTATTTT	NA	once	TRBV29-1	TRBJ2-3
CATTGRSGSYEQYF	TGTGCCACGACAGGGAGGAGCGGTTCCTACGAGCAGTACTTC	NA	once	TRBV5-4	TRBJ2-7
CSVATLAGHTDTQYF	TGCAGCGTTGCTACTTTAGCGGGGCACACAGATACGCAGTATTTT	TRBD2	NA	TRBV29-1	TRBJ2-3
CASGLVLDGRSGNTIYF	TGTGCTAGTGGTTTGGTACTAGACGGCCGCTCTGGAAACACCATATATTTT	NA	few	TRBV12-5	TRBJ1-3
CATSDPGQGYYEQYF	TGTGCCACCAGTGACCCGGGACAGGGGTACTACGAGCAGTACTTC	TRBD1	once	TRBV24-1	TRBJ2-7
CASSLGGLAGVREQFF	TGTGCCAGCAGTTTAGGCGGACTAGCGGGAGTGAGGGAGCAGTTCTTC	TRBD2	NA	TRBV27	TRBJ2-1
CASSPPSVGGEQFF	TGTGCCAGCAGCCCCCCGAGCGTGGGGGGTGAGCAGTTCTTC	NA	once	TRBV7-2	TRBJ2-1
CASSLGGPQNIQYF	TGTGCCAGCAGCTTAGGAGGTCCACAAAACATTCAGTACTTC	NA	once	TRBV7-3	TRBJ2-4
CASITGQMNTEAFF	TGTGCCTCCATTACGGGACAGATGAACACTGAAGCTTTCTTT	TRBD1	NA	TRBV28	TRBJ1-1
CASSLDRETQYF	TGTGCCAGCAGCTTAGATCGGGAGACCCAGTACTTC	NA	NA	TRBV11-3	TRBJ2-5
CASSYSTGEYYGYTF	TGTGCCAGCAGTTACTCTACGGGGGAGTACTATGGCTACACCTTC	NA	NA	TRBV6-5	TRBJ1-2
CASSPGWGSYEQYF	TGTGCCAGCAGCCCGGGATGGGGTAGCTACGAGCAGTACTTC	NA	NA	TRBV11-2	TRBJ2-7
CASSLNRANTGELFF	TGTGCCAGCAGCTTAAACAGGGCGAACACCGGGGAGCTGTTTTTT	NA	NA	TRBV7-3	TRBJ2-2
CATSRDLARGIQYF	TGTGCCACCAGCAGAGATCTGGCACGTGGCATCCAGTACTTC	NA	NA	TRBV15	TRBJ2-5
CASSAVGTLQETQYF	TGTGCCAGCAGCGCCGTCGGGACTCTCCAAGAGACCCAGTACTTC	NA	NA	TRBV9	TRBJ2-5
CASSSIPLGSAGFYGYTF	TGTGCCAGCAGTTCCATACCCTTGGGCAGTGCAGGGTTCTATGGCTACACCTTC	NA	NA	TRBV27	TRBJ1-2
CASSNGGGMYEQYF	TGTGCCAGCAGCAACGGCGGGGGGATGTACGAGCAGTACTTC	TRBD2	NA	TRBV6-5	TRBJ2-7
CASSIDGSYTGELFF	TGTGCCAGTAGTATCGACGGGAGCTACACCGGGGAGCTGTTTTTT	NA	NA	TRBV19	TRBJ2-2
CASRLTGKSSYEQYF	TGTGCCAGTCGACTTACAGGGAAGAGCTCCTACGAGCAGTACTTC	NA	NA	TRBV19	TRBJ2-7
CASSLQGSQETQYF	TGCGCCAGCAGCTTACAGGGATCCCAAGAGACCCAGTACTTC	NA	NA	TRBV5-1	TRBJ2-5
CASSPTGTESSGSRWGGGEETQYF	TGTGCCAGTAGTCCCACAGGAACGGAGTCTAGCGGGAGCCGTTGGGGAGGGGGAGAAGAGACCCAGTACTTC	TRBD2	NA	TRBV19	TRBJ2-5
CAISELGTSHSLVVGNEQFF	TGTGCCATCAGTGAGTTGGGGACTAGCCATTCCCTAGTCGTGGGAAATGAGCAGTTCTTC	TRBD2	NA	TRBV10-3	TRBJ2-1
CASSHSTGEAGNTIYF	TGCGCCAGCAGCCACTCGACAGGGGAAGCCGGAAACACCATATATTTT	TRBD1	NA	TRBV4-3	TRBJ1-3
CASSLSGGEAFF	TGTGCCAGCAGCTTAAGCGGGGGCGAAGCTTTCTTT	NA	NA	TRBV7-9	TRBJ1-1
CASSGTGNSGANVLTF	TGTGCCAGCAGTGGGACAGGTAACTCTGGGGCCAACGTCCTGACTTTC	TRBD1	NA	TRBV2	TRBJ2-6
CASSLIGTVNEQYF	TGTGCCAGCAGCTTAATAGGGACAGTAAACGAGCAGTACTTC	TRBD1	NA	TRBV11-2	TRBJ2-7
CASSYASGDNQPQHF	TGTGCCAGCAGTTACGCATCAGGGGACAATCAGCCCCAGCATTTT	NA	NA	TRBV6-5	TRBJ1-5
CASTSRDRSIDTQYF	TGTGCCAGCACCTCACGGGACAGGAGCATAGATACGCAGTATTTT	TRBD1	NA	TRBV9	TRBJ2-3
CATSGTSGTDTQYF	TGTGCCACCAGTGGGACTAGCGGCACAGATACGCAGTATTTT	TRBD2	once	TRBV24-1	TRBJ2-3
CASSWSGQGAEAFF	TGTGCCAGCAGTTGGTCGGGACAGGGGGCTGAAGCTTTCTTT	TRBD1	many	TRBV7-3	TRBJ1-1
CASSLGQGLRNTIYF	TGTGCCAGCAGCCTCGGGCAGGGACTAAGAAACACCATATATTTT	NA	NA	TRBV9	TRBJ1-3
CASSSDRGTDTQYF	TGTGCCAGCAGCAGCGACAGGGGCACAGATACGCAGTATTTT	TRBD1	NA	TRBV7-3	TRBJ2-3
CASSLLGSNQPQHF	TGTGCCAGCAGTTTACTGGGGAGTAATCAGCCCCAGCATTTT	NA	NA	TRBV28	TRBJ1-5
CASSQTGNNQPQHF	TGTGCCAGCAGCCAGACGGGGAACAATCAGCCCCAGCATTTT	NA	NA	TRBV4-2	TRBJ1-5
CASSEMGAPSGYEQYF	TGTGCCAGCAGTGAAATGGGGGCCCCCTCCGGTTACGAGCAGTACTTC	NA	NA	TRBV6-1	TRBJ2-7
CASSVAAGSYEQYF	TGTGCCAGCAGCGTAGCGGCAGGCTCCTACGAGCAGTACTTC	NA	NA	TRBV9	TRBJ2-7
CASSPSSGRFNNEQFF	TGTGCCAGCTCACCATCTAGCGGGAGGTTTAACAATGAGCAGTTCTTC	TRBD2	NA	TRBV18	TRBJ2-1
CASSFRQANTEAFF	TGTGCCAGCAGTTTCAGACAGGCCAACACTGAAGCTTTCTTT	NA	NA	TRBV6-6	TRBJ1-1
CASSPYNEQFF	TGTGCCAGCTCACCATATAATGAGCAGTTCTTC	NA	once	TRBV18	TRBJ2-1
CSVDTSGKSYNEQFF	TGCAGCGTTGATACTAGCGGGAAGTCCTACAATGAGCAGTTCTTC	TRBD2	NA	TRBV29-1	TRBJ2-1
CASRTLQETQYF	TGTGCCAGCAGAACCCTACAAGAGACCCAGTACTTC	NA	NA	TRBV28	TRBJ2-5
CASSVATSGYNEQFF	TGTGCCAGCAGCGTAGCGACTAGCGGGTACAATGAGCAGTTCTTC	TRBD2	NA	TRBV9	TRBJ2-1
CASGISGANEQFF	TGTGCCAGCGGAATTAGCGGGGCCAATGAGCAGTTCTTC	TRBD2	NA	TRBV7-3	TRBJ2-1
CASSLGSENPSYEQYF	TGTGCCAGCAGCTTAGGGAGTGAAAACCCTTCTTACGAGCAGTACTTC	NA	NA	TRBV7-2	TRBJ2-7
CASSLAQGANGYTF	TGTGCCAGCAGCTTAGCCCAGGGGGCAAATGGCTACACCTTC	TRBD1	NA	TRBV11-2	TRBJ1-2
CASSPSWDSRSEQYF	TGTGCCAGCAGCCCAAGCTGGGACAGCCGTTCTGAGCAGTACTTC	TRBD1	NA	TRBV5-6	TRBJ2-7
CASTLPSYNEQFF	TGTGCCTCGACTTTACCTTCCTACAATGAGCAGTTCTTC	NA	few	TRBV7-5	TRBJ2-1